This T cell receptor beta chain came from a study of blood T cell repertoires in COVID-19. Ages ranged from about 18 to 89 years, with residence in about 23 US areas. Someone with COVID-19 had been met by exposed participants within 2 weeks before study entry. Original data processing: Nucleated cell counts were estimated from reference gene primer amplification. Profiled with immunoSEQ multiplex PCR; TCRdb holds only in-frame clones, not every one. The DNA was the basis for D and trimming; V, J and clone size are from that table. The sample holds 190,000 or so clones, around nine tenths seen once. The length of the CDR3 is 13 residues. Deletions cut 8 bases from V and 5 bases from J, with 12 bases between. Germline CDR1 SNHLY, CDR2 FYNNEI.

The V and J genes are TRBV2 and TRBJ2-2; D not resolved. The receptor was derived from a woman aged 25-40 years who had been exposed to COVID-19. The sequencing sample was made of PBMCs or T cells enriched from blood (not recorded which). CDR3: CASVGLATGELFF. In nucleotides, the CDR3 is TGTGCCAGCGTTGGGCTGGCGACCGGGGAGCTGTTTTTT.